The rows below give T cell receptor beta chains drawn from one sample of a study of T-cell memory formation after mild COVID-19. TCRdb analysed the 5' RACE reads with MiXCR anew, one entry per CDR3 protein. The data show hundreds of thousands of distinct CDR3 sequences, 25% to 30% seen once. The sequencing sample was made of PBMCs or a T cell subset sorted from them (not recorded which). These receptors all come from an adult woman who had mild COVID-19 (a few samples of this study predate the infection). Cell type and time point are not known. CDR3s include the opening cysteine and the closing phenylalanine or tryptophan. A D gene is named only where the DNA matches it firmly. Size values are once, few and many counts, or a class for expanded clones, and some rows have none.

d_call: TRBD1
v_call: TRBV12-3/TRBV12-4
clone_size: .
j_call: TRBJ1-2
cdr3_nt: TGTGCCAGCAGTTTAGAGGGACAGCTTTATGGCTACACCTTC
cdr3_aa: CASSLEGQLYGYTF

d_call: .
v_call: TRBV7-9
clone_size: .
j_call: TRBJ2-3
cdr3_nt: TGTGCCAGCAGCCCGCCAGGGGGGGATGTGGCAGATACGCAGTATTTT
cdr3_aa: CASSPPGGDVADTQYF

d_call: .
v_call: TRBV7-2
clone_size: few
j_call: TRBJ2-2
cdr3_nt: TGTGCCAGCAGCCTCCGCCGGGACAAGAACACCGGGGAGCTGTTTTTT
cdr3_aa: CASSLRRDKNTGELFF

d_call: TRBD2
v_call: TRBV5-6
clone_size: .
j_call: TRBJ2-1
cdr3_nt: TGTGCCAGCAAACCGGGCGGTAGCGGGGGGCTGTACAATGAGCAGTTCTTC
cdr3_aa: CASKPGGSGGLYNEQFF

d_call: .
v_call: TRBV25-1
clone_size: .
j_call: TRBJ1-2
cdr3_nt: TGTGCCAGCAACGGAGATTACTATGGCTACACCTTC
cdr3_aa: CASNGDYYGYTF

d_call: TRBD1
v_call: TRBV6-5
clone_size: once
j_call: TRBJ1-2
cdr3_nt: TGTTCCAGCAGTTACACCGGGACAGGGGTCGATGGCTACACCTTC
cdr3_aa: CSSSYTGTGVDGYTF

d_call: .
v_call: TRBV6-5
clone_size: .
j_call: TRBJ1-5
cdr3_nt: TGTGCCAGCAGTTACGACGGCAATCAGCCCCAGCATTTT
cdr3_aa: CASSYDGNQPQHF

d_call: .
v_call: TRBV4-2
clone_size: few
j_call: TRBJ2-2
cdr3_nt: TGTGCCAGCAGCCAATCCAATCACCTGGGGTGGGCGAACACCGGGGAGCTGTTTTTT
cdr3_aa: CASSQSNHLGWANTGELFF

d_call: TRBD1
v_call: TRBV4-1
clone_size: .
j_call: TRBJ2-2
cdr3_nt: TGCGCCAGCAGCCCCTTGATACAGGGGGCGAGGACCGGGGAGCTGTTTTTT
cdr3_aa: CASSPLIQGARTGELFF

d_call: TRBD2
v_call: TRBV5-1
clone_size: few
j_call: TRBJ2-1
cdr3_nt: TGCGCCAGCACCCTAGCGGGGGGATACAATGAGCAGTTCTTC
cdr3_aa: CASTLAGGYNEQFF

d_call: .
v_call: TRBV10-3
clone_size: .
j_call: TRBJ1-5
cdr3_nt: TGTGCCATCTGTGAGTCGGTATCTCAGCCCCAGCATTTT
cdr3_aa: CAICESVSQPQHF

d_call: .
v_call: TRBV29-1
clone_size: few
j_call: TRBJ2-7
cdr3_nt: TGCAGCGTTGAGCGGGCCGGCGAGCAGTACTTC
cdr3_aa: CSVERAGEQYF

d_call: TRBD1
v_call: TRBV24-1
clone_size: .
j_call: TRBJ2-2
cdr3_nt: TGTGCCACCAGTGATGGGGGACAACAGGGGTACGACGGGGAGCTGTTTTTT
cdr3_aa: CATSDGGQQGYDGELFF

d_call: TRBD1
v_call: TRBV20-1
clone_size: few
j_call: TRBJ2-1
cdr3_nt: TGCAGTGCCACGGACAGGGCCTTTGGGGGCTCCTACAATGAGCAGTTCTTC
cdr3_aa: CSATDRAFGGSYNEQFF

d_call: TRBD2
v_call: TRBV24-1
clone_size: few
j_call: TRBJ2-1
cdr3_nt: TGTGCCACCAGTGACTCCGGGACTAGCGGGAGTCGCCGGCAGTTCTTC
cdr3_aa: CATSDSGTSGSRRQFF

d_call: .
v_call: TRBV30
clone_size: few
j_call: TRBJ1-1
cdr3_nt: TGTGCCTGGAGTGTACCAGGGAACACTGAAGCTTTCTTT
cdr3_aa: CAWSVPGNTEAFF

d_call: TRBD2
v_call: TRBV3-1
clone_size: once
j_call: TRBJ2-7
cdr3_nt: TGTGCCAGCAGCCAAGATGGAGCGGGAGGGTTTTACGAGCAGTACTTC
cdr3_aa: CASSQDGAGGFYEQYF

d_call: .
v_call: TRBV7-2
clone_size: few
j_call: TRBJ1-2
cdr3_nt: TGTGCCAGCAGCTTCCCGAGCAGGGTGAAGGGCTACACCTTC
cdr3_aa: CASSFPSRVKGYTF

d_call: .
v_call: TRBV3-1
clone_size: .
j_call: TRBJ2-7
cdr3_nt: TGTGCCAGCAGCAACCGGGACAACTACGAGCAGTACTTC
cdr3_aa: CASSNRDNYEQYF

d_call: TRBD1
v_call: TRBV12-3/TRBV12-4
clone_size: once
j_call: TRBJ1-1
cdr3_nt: TGTGCCAGCAGTTTAGAGCCTTTGGGGCAGGGGGCGTTCTTT
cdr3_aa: CASSLEPLGQGAFF

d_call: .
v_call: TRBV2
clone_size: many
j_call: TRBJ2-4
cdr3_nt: TGTGCCAGCAGTGAAGCCCTAGGGGTGGGGGAAAACATTCAGTACTTC
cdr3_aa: CASSEALGVGENIQYF

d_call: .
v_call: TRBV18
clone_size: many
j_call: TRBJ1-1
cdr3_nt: TGTGCCAGCAGCCCCGGGACGGGAATGAACACTGAAGCTTTCTTT
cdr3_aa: CASSPGTGMNTEAFF